This TCR beta chain was identified during a study of T cells in Graves' hyperthyroidism and ophthalmopathy. Findings and caveats of the study: Ophthalmopathy could be told apart from stable hyperthyroidism with a 13 V-J model.

Researchers took RNA transcripts and amplified the TCR beta CDR3 regions from them. A first-round RT-PCR of the TCR CDR3 used the HTBI primer set. A single record per CDR3 protein comes from TCRdb applying MiXCR to the multiplex PCR reads. Of about 380,000 distinct CDR3 sequences in the sample, less than 15% are singletons; the top ten hold under 25%. This clonotype was recorded at least ten times. The antigen is not known. Germline lookup yields CDR1 GTSNPN and CDR2 SVGIG (reference sequence). The CDR3 loop spans 15 amino acids. With 2 bases removed from V and 1 base from J, the gap between germline ends came to 14 bases.

The gene calls are TRBV30 and TRBJ1-1; D is uncertain. The source is a young man with Graves' hyperthyroidism that later progressed to Graves' ophthalmopathy. The sample was blood. DNA of the CDR3: TGTGCCTGGAGTTCAGGACCGGGTGAGAACACTGAAGCTTTCTTT. Its translation is CAWSSGPGENTEAFF.